This T cell receptor beta chain emerged from a study of blood T cell repertoires in COVID-19. About the research overall: The samples span acute and convalescent COVID-19 from the United States, Italy and Spain. From T cells, B-cell-depleted T cells, or PBMCs came the material, which was cDNA or gDNA.

Original analysis: Amplified reference gene primers provided the basis for estimating nucleated cell counts. Here immunoSEQ multiplex PCR was the method, and the copy in TCRdb shows in-frame clones only, minus some. Clone size and V and J calls were adopted from that table, with D and trimming inferred from the DNA. This sample has some 170,000 clones; over 60% occur once, and the top ten carry around 8.1%. CDR3 length: 16 residues. Germline V gene sequence: CDR1 KGHDR, CDR2 SFDVKD. Trimming shortened V by 0 bases and J by 0 bases, and 7 bases separated the two germline ends. This chain uses TRBV24-1 with TRBJ2-2, with a weak D call TRBD2 (6 bases). The receptor was isolated from a man between 60 and 70 years old with acute or convalescent COVID-19. The sample consisted of peripheral blood. Here the CDR3 DNA reads TGTGCCACCAGTGATTTGGGGACTCCGAACACCGGGGAGCTGTTTTTT. It codes for CATSDLGTPNTGELFF.